What follows is one T cell receptor (beta chain) and its context. As yet, its antigen is unknown. Synthesis of cDNA was performed by 5'RACE using 10-nucleotide random UMIs. Per sequencing run, 15-18 subjects together gave over 190 million TCR-beta sequences. A single record per CDR3 protein comes from TCRdb applying MiXCR to the 5' RACE reads. The sample shows over 15,000 distinct CDR3 sequences, about 22% of them seen only once. This sample was taken from a study of neurological immune-mediated disorders. Study findings and constraints: No CDR3 amino acid sequences recurred among expanded clones across subjects, suggesting private repertoires in all groups. HTLV-1-associated myelopathy displayed the greatest TCR clonal expansion, and multiple sclerosis exhibited the smallest, lower than that of healthy controls.

Germline CDR1 SGHTA, CDR2 FQGNSA. The CDR3 totals 14 residues. V lost 5 bases and J 2 bases, leaving 13 bases between the germline ends. The receptor was isolated from a middle-aged man in good health. The chain carries TRBV7-2 and TRBJ2-7; possibly TRBD2 for D (5 bases). Sequencing input: PBMCs. In DNA form, the CDR3 reads TGTGCCAGCAGCCCCCGTTCCGGGGCCTACGAGCAGTACTTC. Translated: CASSPRSGAYEQYF.